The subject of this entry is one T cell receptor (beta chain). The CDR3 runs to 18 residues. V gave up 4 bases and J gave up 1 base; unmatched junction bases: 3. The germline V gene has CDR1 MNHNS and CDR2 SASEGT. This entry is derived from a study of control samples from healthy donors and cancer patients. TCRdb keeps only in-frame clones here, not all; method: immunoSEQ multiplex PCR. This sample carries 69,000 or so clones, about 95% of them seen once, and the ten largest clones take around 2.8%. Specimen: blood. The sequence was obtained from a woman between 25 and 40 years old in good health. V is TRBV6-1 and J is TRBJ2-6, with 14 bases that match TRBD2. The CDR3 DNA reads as TGTGCCAGCAGTGGGGGACTAGCGGGGGTGTCTGGGGCCAACGTCCTGACTTTC. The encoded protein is CASSGGLAGVSGANVLTF.